Described below is a single T cell receptor beta chain sequence and its context. Its target is unknown. Next came a second PCR, run for about 7 to 12 cycles, which used a sample-barcoded 5' primer along with a J-beta primer mix. TCRdb itself ran the 5' RACE reads through MiXCR, one entry per CDR3 protein. Found here are about 580,000 distinct CDR3 sequences, around half of them singletons; the top ten hold around 24%. The sample belongs to a study of blood T cells in healthy people across ages. Broader study findings: Possibly, changes in expanded clonotypes were confounded because donor CMV status was unknown.

Healthy Russian Caucasian donors spanned ages about 6 to 95 years. The sequence came from a man older than 75 in good health. Input material: blood.

The chain's CDR3 is CAISDSTSGKETQYF. In DNA form, the CDR3 reads TGTGCCATCAGTGATAGTACTAGCGGTAAAGAGACCCAGTACTTC. The genes are TRBV10-3 and TRBJ2-5; 8 bases are shared with TRBD2. V dropped 3 bases and J dropped 3; count of bases not matched to a gene: 6. The CDR3 has 15 amino acids. CDR1 is ENHRY and CDR2 is SYGVKD in the germline V gene.